This T cell receptor beta chain was profiled in a study of T cell changes during pregnancy in multiple sclerosis. As regards this clone: Mismatch with germline at one junction end may stem from a read error.

Germline CDR1 and CDR2: LGHNA and YSLEER. The CDR3 contains 20 residues. Measured with immunoSEQ multiplex PCR; TCRdb has only the in-frame clones, and not every one. This repertoire shows under 35,000 clones, about 84% found once; its top ten account for around 7.9%. Sequences were derived from CD8+ T cells from peripheral blood mononuclear cells, sampled after pregnancy. The TCR comes from a female donor with multiple sclerosis, enrolled in a pregnancy study. The genes are TRBV4-3 and TRBJ1-1; 9 bases are shared with TRBD1. CDR3 coding DNA: TGCGCCAGCAGTCATCCAAGATGGCAGGAGGGATACAGGGGGCGGGGTGAAGCCTTCTTT. Translating it yields CASSHPRWQEGYRGRGEAFF.